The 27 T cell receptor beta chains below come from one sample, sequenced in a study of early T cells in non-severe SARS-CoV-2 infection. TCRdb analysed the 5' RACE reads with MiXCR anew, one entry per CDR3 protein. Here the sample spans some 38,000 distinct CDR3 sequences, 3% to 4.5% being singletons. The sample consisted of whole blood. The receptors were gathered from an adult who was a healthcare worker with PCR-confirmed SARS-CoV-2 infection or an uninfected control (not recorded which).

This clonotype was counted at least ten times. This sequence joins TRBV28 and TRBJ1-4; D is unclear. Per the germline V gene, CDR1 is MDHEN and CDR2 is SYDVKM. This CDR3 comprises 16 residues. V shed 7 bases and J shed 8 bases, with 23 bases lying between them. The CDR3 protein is CASTLLRSYGREKLFF. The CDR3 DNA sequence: TGTGCCAGCACCCTGCTCCGGAGCTATGGACGAGAAAAACTGTTTTTT.

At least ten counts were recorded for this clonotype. The chain's CDR3 is CASNRGDFANTGELFF. Here the CDR3 DNA reads TGTGCCAGTAACCGGGGGGACTTCGCGAACACCGGGGAGCTGTTTTTT. This sequence joins TRBV19 and TRBJ2-2, with 7 positions matching TRBD2. The CDR3 totals 16 residues. Germline V lookup: CDR1 LNHDA, CDR2 SQIVND (reference sequence). The J segment lost 0 bases and the V segment lost 7 bases, leaving 8 bases of the junction unmatched.

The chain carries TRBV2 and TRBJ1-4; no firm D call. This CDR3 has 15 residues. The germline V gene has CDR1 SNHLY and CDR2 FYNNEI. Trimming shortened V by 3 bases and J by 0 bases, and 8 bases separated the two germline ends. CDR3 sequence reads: CASSENPATNEKLFF. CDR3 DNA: TGTGCCAGCAGTGAGAATCCTGCAACTAATGAAAAACTGTTTTTT.

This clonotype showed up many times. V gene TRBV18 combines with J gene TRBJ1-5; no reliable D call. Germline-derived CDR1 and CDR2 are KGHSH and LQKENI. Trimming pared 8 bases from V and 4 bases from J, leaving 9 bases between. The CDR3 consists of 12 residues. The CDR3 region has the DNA TGTGCCAGCCGGACGGAGAATCAGCCCCAGCATTTT. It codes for CASRTENQPQHF.

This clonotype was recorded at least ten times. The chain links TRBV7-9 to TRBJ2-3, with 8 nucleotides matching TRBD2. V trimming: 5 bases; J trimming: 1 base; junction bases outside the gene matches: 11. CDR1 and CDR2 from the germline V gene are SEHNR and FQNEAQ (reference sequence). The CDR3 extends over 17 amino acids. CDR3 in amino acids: CASSTASAGVGTDTQYF. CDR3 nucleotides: TGTGCCAGCAGCACAGCATCAGCGGGAGTAGGCACAGATACGCAGTATTTT.

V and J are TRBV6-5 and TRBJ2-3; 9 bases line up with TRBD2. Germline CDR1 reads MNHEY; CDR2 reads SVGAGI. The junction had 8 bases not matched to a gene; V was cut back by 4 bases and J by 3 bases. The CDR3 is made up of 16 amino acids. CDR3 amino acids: CASSLTGTSRTDTQYF. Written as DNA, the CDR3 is TGTGCCAGCAGTTTAACCGGGACTAGCAGAACAGATACGCAGTATTTT.

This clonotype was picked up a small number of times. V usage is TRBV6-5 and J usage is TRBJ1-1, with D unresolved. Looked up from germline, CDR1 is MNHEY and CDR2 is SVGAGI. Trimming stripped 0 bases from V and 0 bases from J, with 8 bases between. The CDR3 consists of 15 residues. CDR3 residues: CASSYSTRMNTEAFF. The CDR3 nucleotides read TGTGCCAGCAGTTACTCGACTAGGATGAACACTGAAGCTTTCTTT.

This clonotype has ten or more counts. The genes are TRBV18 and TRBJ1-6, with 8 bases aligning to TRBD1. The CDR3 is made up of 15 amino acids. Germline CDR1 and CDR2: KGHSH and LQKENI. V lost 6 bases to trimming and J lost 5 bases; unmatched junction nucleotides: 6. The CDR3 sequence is CASSRLDRDNSPLHF. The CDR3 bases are TGTGCCAGCTCTCGATTGGACAGGGATAATTCACCCCTCCACTTT.

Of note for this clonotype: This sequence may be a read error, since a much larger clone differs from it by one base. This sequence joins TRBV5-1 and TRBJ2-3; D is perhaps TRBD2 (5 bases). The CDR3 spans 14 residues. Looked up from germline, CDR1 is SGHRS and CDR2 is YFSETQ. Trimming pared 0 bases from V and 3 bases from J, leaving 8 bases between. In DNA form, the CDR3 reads TGCGCCAGCAGCTTGGGACGGGGAACAGATACGCAGTATTTT. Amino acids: CASSLGRGTDTQYF.

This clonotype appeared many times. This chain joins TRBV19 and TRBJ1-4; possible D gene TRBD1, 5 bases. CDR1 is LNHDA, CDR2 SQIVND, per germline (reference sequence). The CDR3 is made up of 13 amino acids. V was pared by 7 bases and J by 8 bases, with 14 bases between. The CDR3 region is CASTAVPGEKLFF. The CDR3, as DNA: TGTGCCAGTACCGCGGTACCAGGGGAAAAACTGTTTTTT.

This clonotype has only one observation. CDR3 sequence (DNA): TGCAGTGCCAGGACTAGCGGGTCCTACGAGCAGTACTTC. Translation: CSARTSGSYEQYF. This chain uses TRBV20-1 with TRBJ2-7, with 11 nucleotides matching TRBD2. After removal of 6 bases from V and 1 base from J, the junction contained 2 bases not matched to a gene. The CDR3 has 13 amino acids. Looked up from germline, CDR1 is DFQATT and CDR2 is SNEGSKA (reference sequence).

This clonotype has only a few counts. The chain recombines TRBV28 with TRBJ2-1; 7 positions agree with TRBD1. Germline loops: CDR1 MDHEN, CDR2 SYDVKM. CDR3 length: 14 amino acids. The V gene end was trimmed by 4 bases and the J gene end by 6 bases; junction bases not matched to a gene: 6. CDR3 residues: CASSSGTAPNEQFF. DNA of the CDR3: TGTGCCAGCAGTTCCGGGACAGCTCCCAATGAGCAGTTCTTC.

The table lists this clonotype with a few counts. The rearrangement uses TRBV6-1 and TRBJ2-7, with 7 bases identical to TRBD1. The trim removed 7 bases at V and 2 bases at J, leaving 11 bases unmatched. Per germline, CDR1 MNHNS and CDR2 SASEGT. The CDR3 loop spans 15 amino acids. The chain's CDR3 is CASKKTGTAPYEQYV. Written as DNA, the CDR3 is TGTGCCAGCAAGAAAACCGGGACAGCCCCCTACGAGCAGTACGTC.

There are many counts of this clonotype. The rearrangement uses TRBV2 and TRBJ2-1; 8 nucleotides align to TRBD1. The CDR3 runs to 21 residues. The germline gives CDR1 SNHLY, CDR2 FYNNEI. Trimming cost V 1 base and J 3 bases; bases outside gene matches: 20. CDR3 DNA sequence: TGTGCCAGCAGTGAAGTTTATTCGTTGACAGGGGAGCTACAAATCTACAATGAGCAGTTCTTC. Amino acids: CASSEVYSLTGELQIYNEQFF.

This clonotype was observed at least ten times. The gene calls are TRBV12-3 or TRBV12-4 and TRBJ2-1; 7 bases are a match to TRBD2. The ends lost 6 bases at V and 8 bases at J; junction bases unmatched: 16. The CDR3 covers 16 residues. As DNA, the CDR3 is TGTGCCAGCAGAATACAACTAGGGCGGGAGACCGATGAGCAGTTCTTC. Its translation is CASRIQLGRETDEQFF.

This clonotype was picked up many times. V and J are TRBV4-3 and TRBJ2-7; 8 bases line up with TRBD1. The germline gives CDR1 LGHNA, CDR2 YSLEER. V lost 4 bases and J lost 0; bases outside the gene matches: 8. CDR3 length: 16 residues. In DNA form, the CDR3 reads TGCGCCAGCAGCCTTCGCTGGACAGGGCCCTCCTACGAGCAGTACTTC. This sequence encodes CASSLRWTGPSYEQYF.

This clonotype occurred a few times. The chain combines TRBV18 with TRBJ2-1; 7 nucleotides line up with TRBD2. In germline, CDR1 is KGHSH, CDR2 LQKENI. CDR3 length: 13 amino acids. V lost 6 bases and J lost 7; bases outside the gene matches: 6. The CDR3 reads CASSREMGNEQFF. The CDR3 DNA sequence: TGTGCCAGCTCGCGGGAGATGGGGAATGAGCAGTTCTTC.

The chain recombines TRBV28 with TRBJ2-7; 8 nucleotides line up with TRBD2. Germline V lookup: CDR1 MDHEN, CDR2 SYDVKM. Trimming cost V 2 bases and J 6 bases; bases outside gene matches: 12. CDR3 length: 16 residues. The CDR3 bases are TGTGCCAGCAGTTTAGCGGGAACTAGCGGTCGTCGCGAGCAGTACTTC. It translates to CASSLAGTSGRREQYF.

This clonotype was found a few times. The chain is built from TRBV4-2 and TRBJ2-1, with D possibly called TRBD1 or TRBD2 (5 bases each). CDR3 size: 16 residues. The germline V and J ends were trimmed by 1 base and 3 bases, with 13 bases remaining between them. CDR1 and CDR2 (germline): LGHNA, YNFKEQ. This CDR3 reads CASSQAPRDRYNEQFF. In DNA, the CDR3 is TGTGCCAGCAGCCAAGCCCCACGGGACCGCTACAATGAGCAGTTCTTC.

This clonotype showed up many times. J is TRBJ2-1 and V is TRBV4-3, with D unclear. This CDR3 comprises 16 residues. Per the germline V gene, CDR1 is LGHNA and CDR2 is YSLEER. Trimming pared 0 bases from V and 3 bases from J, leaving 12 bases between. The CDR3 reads CASSQETAGGYNEQFF. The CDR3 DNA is TGCGCCAGCAGCCAAGAAACGGCAGGCGGCTACAATGAGCAGTTCTTC.

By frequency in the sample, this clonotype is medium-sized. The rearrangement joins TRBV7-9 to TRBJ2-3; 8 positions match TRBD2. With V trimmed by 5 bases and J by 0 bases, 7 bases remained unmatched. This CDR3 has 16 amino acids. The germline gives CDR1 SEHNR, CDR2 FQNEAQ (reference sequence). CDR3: CASSAQPSGSTDTQYF. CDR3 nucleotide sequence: TGTGCCAGCAGCGCACAACCTAGCGGGAGCACAGATACGCAGTATTTT. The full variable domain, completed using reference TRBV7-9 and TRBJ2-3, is DTGVSQNPRHKITKRGQNVTFRCDPISEHNRLYWYRQTLGQGPEFLTYFQNEAQLEKSRLLSDRFSAERPKGSFSTLEIQRTEQGDSAMYLCASSAQPSGSTDTQYFGPGTRLTVL.

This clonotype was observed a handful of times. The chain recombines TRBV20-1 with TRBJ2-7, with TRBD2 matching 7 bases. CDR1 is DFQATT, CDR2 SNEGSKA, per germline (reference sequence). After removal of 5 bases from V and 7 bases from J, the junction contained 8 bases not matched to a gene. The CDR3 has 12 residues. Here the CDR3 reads CSAPAGVREQYF. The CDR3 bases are TGCAGTGCTCCCGCGGGAGTTAGAGAGCAGTACTTC.

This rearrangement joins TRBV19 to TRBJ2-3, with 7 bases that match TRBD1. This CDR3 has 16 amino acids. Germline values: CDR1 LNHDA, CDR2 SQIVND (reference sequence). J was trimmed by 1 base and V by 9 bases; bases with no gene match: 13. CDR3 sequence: CASSNRGDGGTDTQYF. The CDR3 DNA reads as TGTGCCAGCTCCAACAGGGGCGACGGTGGCACAGATACGCAGTATTTT.

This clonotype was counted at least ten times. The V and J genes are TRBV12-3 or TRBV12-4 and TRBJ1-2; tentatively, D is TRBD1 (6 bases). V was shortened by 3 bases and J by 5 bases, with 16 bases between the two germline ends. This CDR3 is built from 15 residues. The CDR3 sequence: CASSFSGTRTYGYTF. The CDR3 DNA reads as TGTGCCAGCAGTTTTTCCGGGACAAGAACTTATGGCTACACCTTC.

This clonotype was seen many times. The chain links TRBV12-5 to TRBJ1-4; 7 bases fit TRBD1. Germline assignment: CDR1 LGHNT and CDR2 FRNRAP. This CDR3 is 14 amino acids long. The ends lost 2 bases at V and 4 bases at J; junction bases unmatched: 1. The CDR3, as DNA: TGTGCTAGTGGTTTGTCAGGGGGTAATGAAAAACTGTTTTTT. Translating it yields CASGLSGGNEKLFF.

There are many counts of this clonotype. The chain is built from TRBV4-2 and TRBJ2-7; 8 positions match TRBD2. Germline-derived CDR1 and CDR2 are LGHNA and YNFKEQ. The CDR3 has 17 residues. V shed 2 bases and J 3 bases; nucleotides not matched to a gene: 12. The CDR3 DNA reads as TGTGCCAGCAGCCAATCCATGGGCGGGGGGCGGCTCTACGAGCAGTACGTC. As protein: CASSQSMGGGRLYEQYV.

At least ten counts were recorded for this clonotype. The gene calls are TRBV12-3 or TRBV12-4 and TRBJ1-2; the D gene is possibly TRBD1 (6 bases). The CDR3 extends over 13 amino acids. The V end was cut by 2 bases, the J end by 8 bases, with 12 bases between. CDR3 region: CASSLLGARGYTF. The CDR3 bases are TGTGCCAGCAGTTTATTGGGGGCTCGGGGCTACACCTTC.